The present T cell receptor (beta chain) was sequenced within a study of blood T cell repertoires in COVID-19. Looking at the study overall: Italy, Spain and the United States were the sources of the convalescent and acute COVID-19 samples. In each case, the material was cDNA or gDNA derived from T cells, B-cell-depleted T cells, or PBMCs.

Germline V CDR1 and CDR2: SNHLY, FYNNEI. The CDR3 is 15 residues long. The J segment lost 5 bases and the V segment lost 4 bases, leaving 9 bases of the junction unmatched. The assay was immunoSEQ multiplex PCR, and TCRdb's table has in-frame clones only and misses some. The sample consists of about 200,000 clones, 70% to 90% of them appearing once. Enrolment of Seattle patients took place during active infection, and they were followed longitudinally. The receptor was isolated from a woman aged 50 to 60 with COVID-19, enrolled during active disease. Material: peripheral blood. The V gene is TRBV2, the J gene TRBJ2-3; 7 bases map to TRBD1. The CDR3 DNA reads as TGTGCCAGCAGTGTAGGGAACAGGGGTTTAGATACGCAGTATTTT. Residues: CASSVGNRGLDTQYF.